These 16 T cell receptor beta chains originate from one sample sequenced in a study of cytomegalovirus exposure and HLA in healthy donors. A multiplex PCR was run with 60 Vbeta primers and 13 Jbeta primers. Data came from immunoSEQ multiplex PCR; TCRdb stores just in-frame clones and leaves some out. This sample yields approximately 120,000 clones, of which approximately 80% are seen a single time; around 2.1% belongs to the top ten. The source material was PBMCs. These receptors originate from a man aged 50-60 years in good health and CMV-seronegative.

Here the CDR3 DNA reads TGTGCCAGCAGCCCAGCGGGGGGGTCCTACAATGAGCAGTTCTTC. This codes for CASSPAGGSYNEQFF. The chain links TRBV6-5 to TRBJ2-1, with TRBD2 matching 10 bases. Germline V gives CDR1 MNHEY, CDR2 SVGAGI. The V and J ends lost 6 bases and 1 base, in that order; junction bases with no gene match: 3. This CDR3 spans 15 amino acids.

The chain combines TRBV4-3 with TRBJ2-6, with D possibly being TRBD1 (5 bases). Trimming removed 1 base at V and 0 bases at J, with 13 bases between. This CDR3 has 18 residues. The germline V gene encodes CDR1 LGHNA and CDR2 YSLEER. The CDR3 loop is CASSQGGAVFSGANVLTF. The CDR3 bases are TGCGCCAGCAGCCAAGGTGGGGCAGTTTTCTCTGGGGCCAACGTCCTGACTTTC.

The gene calls are TRBV5-1 and TRBJ2-7; D possibly corresponds to TRBD1 (5 bases). V was clipped by 0 bases and J by 2 bases, with 9 bases between them. This CDR3 comprises 14 residues. Germline V gives CDR1 SGHRS, CDR2 YFSETQ. CDR3 bases: TGCGCCAGCAGCTTGGGGGGCACCCCCTACGAGCAGTACGTC. It translates to CASSLGGTPYEQYV.

The chain carries TRBV5-8 and TRBJ1-4, with TRBD1 as a possible D gene (5 bases). V was pared by 3 bases and J by 8 bases, with 14 bases between. Germline V lookup: CDR1 SGHTS, CDR2 YDEGEE. The CDR3 sequence is 14 residues long. The chain's CDR3 is CASSSGQGGEKLFF. CDR3 in DNA: TGTGCCAGCAGCTCAGGGCAGGGAGGCGAAAAACTGTTTTTT.

The chain links TRBV6-5 to TRBJ2-5; unclear D gene. The better agreement between TRBJ2-7 and the DNA end casts doubt on the J call. This CDR3 has 14 amino acids. Looked up from germline, CDR1 is MNHEY and CDR2 is SVGAGI. The CDR3 spells CASSPKWAPYEQYF. DNA of the CDR3: TGTGCCAGCAGCCCAAAATGGGCTCCCTACGAGCAGTACTTC.

CDR3 residues: CAISEGLNSGANVLTF. Here the CDR3 DNA reads TGTGCCATCAGTGAAGGACTGAACTCTGGGGCCAACGTCCTGACTTTC. The chain joins TRBV10-3 to TRBJ2-6, with a tentative D call TRBD2 (5 bases). This CDR3 is 16 amino acids long. The V and J ends lost 3 bases and 0 bases respectively, with 9 bases between them. Germline CDR1 ENHRY, CDR2 SYGVKD.

The V gene is TRBV5-1, the J gene TRBJ2-1; TRBD1 is a possible D gene (6 bases). Germline assignment: CDR1 SGHRS and CDR2 YFSETQ. The CDR3 consists of 15 residues. V gave up 2 bases and J gave up 7 bases, with 16 bases separating them. The DNA of the CDR3 is TGCGCCAGCAGCTTTGGGTCAGGGGCAGGGAATGAGCAGTTCTTC. It encodes CASSFGSGAGNEQFF. The full variable domain, with the rest looked up from reference TRBV5-1 and TRBJ2-1, is KAGVTQTPRYLIKTRGQQVTLSCSPISGHRSVSWYQQTPGQGLQFLFEYFSETQRNKGNFPGRFSGRQFSNSRSEMNVSTLELGDSALYLCASSFGSGAGNEQFFGPGTRLTVL.

V usage is TRBV5-1 and J usage is TRBJ2-7; 8 bases are a match to TRBD2. With 0 bases clipped from V and 6 bases from J, the junction kept 8 bases outside the gene matches. CDR1 and CDR2 from the germline V gene are SGHRS and YFSETQ. The CDR3 runs 15 residues. The CDR3 region has the DNA TGCGCCAGCAGCTTGGTACCGGGACTAGAGTCCGAGCAGTACTTC. This encodes CASSLVPGLESEQYF.

V usage is TRBV5-1 and J usage is TRBJ1-1; D call uncertain. Per germline, CDR1 SGHRS and CDR2 YFSETQ. V shed 4 bases and J shed 4 bases, with 11 bases lying between them. The CDR3 is 13 amino acids. The CDR3 bases are TGCGCCAGCAGCCTCTATCTCGCCACTGAAGCTTTCTTT. This encodes CASSLYLATEAFF.

V usage is TRBV6-1 and J usage is TRBJ1-5, with D unclear. This CDR3 is 13 amino acids long. Germline V CDR1 and CDR2: MNHNS, SASEGT. V lost 3 bases and J lost 0, with 3 bases in between. The CDR3: CASSDGSNQPQHF. CDR3 nucleotides: TGTGCCAGCAGTGACGGTAGCAATCAGCCCCAGCATTTT.

The V gene is TRBV5-6, the J gene TRBJ1-4; 8 bases fit TRBD1. The ends lost 2 bases at V and 10 bases at J; junction bases unmatched: 7. Germline assignment: CDR1 SGHDT and CDR2 YYEEEE. This CDR3 spans 14 amino acids. Here the CDR3 reads CASSFDRGIGKLFF. CDR3 in DNA: TGTGCCAGCAGCTTTGACAGGGGAATAGGAAAACTGTTTTTT.

V gene TRBV5-6 combines with J gene TRBJ2-1; TRBD1 might be the D (6 bases). This CDR3 spans 16 amino acids. Trimming cost V 0 bases and J 3 bases, with 13 bases left between them. Germline loops: CDR1 SGHDT, CDR2 YYEEEE. CDR3 coding DNA: TGTGCCAGCAGCTTGGATGCAGGGGCCTACTACAATGAGCAGTTCTTC. It specifies CASSLDAGAYYNEQFF.

The chain uses TRBV7-2 and TRBJ1-1, with 7 bases fitting TRBD1. The CDR3 has 14 amino acids. The V and J ends lost 5 bases and 4 bases, in that order; junction bases with no gene match: 7. Germline values: CDR1 SGHTA, CDR2 FQGNSA. DNA for the CDR3: TGTGCCAGCAGCCCCCGACAGGGTGCCACTGAAGCTTTCTTT. Its translation is CASSPRQGATEAFF.

With regard to this clone: Germline is not matched at one junction end, which may reflect a read error. The CDR3 coding sequence is TGTGCCAGCAGCCTCGAACCCGGAGCCCAAAAGACCCAGTACTTC. This sequence encodes CASSLEPGAQKTQYF. The chain couples TRBV7-6 to TRBJ2-5; D is ambiguous. CDR1 is SGHVS, CDR2 FNYEAQ, per germline. The CDR3 spans 15 residues.

This clone was seen a few times. This sequence joins TRBV6-5 and TRBJ1-2; TRBD1 is a possible D gene (6 bases). Germline CDR1 reads MNHEY; CDR2 reads SVGAGI. V shed 6 bases and J shed 4 bases, with 15 bases lying between them. The CDR3 sequence is 14 residues long. The CDR3 nucleotides are TGTGCCAGCAGCCCGGGGGGGCAGCCCTATGGCTACACCTTC. Its translation: CASSPGGQPYGYTF.

The chain has TRBV9 and TRBJ2-7; unclear D gene. The CDR3 is made up of 16 amino acids. Germline V gene lookup returns CDR1 SGDLS and CDR2 YYNGEE. The V gene lost 0 bases and the J gene lost 2 bases, with 15 bases spanning the gap. The CDR3 sequence is CASSVAGQAPPYEQYF. DNA for the CDR3: TGTGCCAGCAGCGTAGCTGGGCAGGCACCTCCCTACGAGCAGTACTTC.